This T cell receptor (beta chain) appears in the sequencing data of a study of Ad26.COV2.S vaccination and SARS-CoV-2 variants. Study-level background: Sample donor was a member of the COV1001 Ad26.COV2.S trial arm. The study, taken as a whole, reports: Higher spike-specific TCR breadth was found in vaccine recipients than in placebo recipients. Analyses of TCR breadth and depth may have underestimated total T cell responses.

The protocol was immunoSEQ multiplex PCR, while the TCRdb copy is restricted to in-frame clones and leaves out a portion. The top ten clones hold about 8% of a sample with approximately 400,000 clones, about four fifths of them seen once. This sample's treatment: 19 received Ad26.COV2.S at low or high dose, single or two shots; roughly five received placebo; per-sample allocation not given. Samples came from day 63 after the first vaccine or placebo injection. Boston provided a donor who was an adult aged 18-55 years. V lost 1 base, J lost 2 bases, and 2 bases stayed unmatched. Germline V lookup: CDR1 SGHNT, CDR2 YENEEA. The CDR3 consists of 15 residues. Details on this clone: The antigen remains undetermined.

V is TRBV11-3 and J is TRBJ2-5; 9 bases are shared with TRBD1. The receptor was isolated from a person aged 18-65 years who received the Ad26.COV2.S COVID-19 vaccine or a placebo. The sequenced sample was peripheral blood, obtained in a trial of Ad26.COV2.S vaccine versus placebo. Here the CDR3 DNA reads TGTGCCAGCAGCTTAGGGACAGGGGTTCAAGAGACCCAGTACTTC. Its protein product is CASSLGTGVQETQYF.